This entry lists 17 T cell receptor beta chains sequenced from one sample in a study of spatial heterogeneity in lung cancer. Indicated time point: sample taken at primary tumor resection. TCRdb re-derived calls from the 5' RACE reads in MiXCR, one entry per CDR3 protein. The sample shows tens of thousands of distinct CDR3 sequences, less than 15% of them seen only once. The sequencing used PBMCs, collected at surgery. The receptors originated from a male donor with early-stage non-small cell lung cancer.

This clonotype was found many times. The CDR3 nucleotides are TGTGCCAGCAGCGTAGAAGGGTCCTCTGGGGCCAACGTCCTGACTTTC. This codes for CASSVEGSSGANVLTF. The rearrangement links TRBV9 to TRBJ2-6; D not resolved. CDR3 length equals 16 residues. Between the trimmed V and J ends, which lost 0 bases and 0 bases, there was a span of 7 bases. Germline-derived CDR1 and CDR2 are SGDLS and YYNGEE.

The chain carries TRBV7-8 and TRBJ2-1; tentative D call: TRBD2 (5 bases). Trimming stripped 6 bases from V and 5 bases from J, with 20 bases between. Germline CDR1 is SGHVS and CDR2 is FQNEAQ. The CDR3 runs 16 residues. CDR3 coding DNA: TGTGCCAGCAGTTTCCTATTGGGGAGAGGGAACAATGAGCAGTTCTTC. Its translation: CASSFLLGRGNNEQFF. Together with reference TRBV7-8 and TRBJ2-1, the CDR3 gives the full variable domain: GAGVSQSPRYKVAKRGQDVALRCDPISGHVSLFWYQQALGQGPEFLTYFQNEAQLDKSGLPSDRFFAERPEGSVSTLKIQRTQQEDSAVYLCASSFLLGRGNNEQFFGPGTRLTVL.

The rearrangement joins TRBV12-3 or TRBV12-4 to TRBJ2-1, with D perhaps assigned TRBD1 or TRBD2 (5 bases each). Trimming removed 1 base from V and 1 base from J, with 8 bases in between. The length of the CDR3 is 15 residues. CDR3 in amino acids: CASSLGEGSYNEQFF. The CDR3 region has the DNA TGTGCCAGCAGTTTAGGAGAGGGGTCCTACAATGAGCAGTTCTTC.

V and J are TRBV4-2 and TRBJ1-3; no clear D. V lost 2 bases and J 4 bases, leaving 12 bases between the germline ends. From germline, CDR1 is LGHNA and CDR2 YNFKEQ. There are 15 residues in the CDR3. The chain's CDR3 is CASSQPNQLGNTIYF. The CDR3 DNA reads TGTGCCAGCAGCCAACCCAATCAGCTGGGAAACACCATATATTTT.

The chain has TRBV11-1 and TRBJ2-7; D possibly corresponds to TRBD2 (6 bases). The CDR3 contains 15 residues. CDR1 and CDR2 from the germline V gene are SGHAT and FQDESV (reference sequence). Deletions cut 5 bases from V and 2 bases from J, with 16 bases between. The CDR3 nucleotides are TGTGCCAGCAGCCGCCGTGGGACTTCCCCCTACGAGCAGTACTTC. It specifies CASSRRGTSPYEQYF.

The rearrangement links TRBV11-2 to TRBJ2-7, with D possibly TRBD2 on 6 matching bases. Trimming took off 5 bases at V and 1 base at J, with 12 bases between the two ends. Germline lookup yields CDR1 SGHAT and CDR2 FQNNGV. The CDR3 spans 14 residues. The CDR3 coding sequence is TGTGCCAGCAGCCCCTTCGGAGGGTCCTACGAGCAGTACTTC. The encoded protein is CASSPFGGSYEQYF.

CDR3 sequence: CASSREAGAGYNEQFF. CDR3 coding DNA: TGTGCTAGTTCTCGTGAAGCGGGAGCGGGGTACAATGAGCAGTTCTTC. V and J are TRBV12-5 and TRBJ2-1, with 8 nucleotides matching TRBD2. The CDR3 loop spans 16 amino acids. The J segment lost 4 bases and the V segment lost 8 bases, leaving 13 bases of the junction unmatched. Germline V lookup: CDR1 LGHNT, CDR2 FRNRAP. Full variable domain (missing parts from reference TRBV12-5 and TRBJ2-1): DARVTQTPRHKVTEMGQEVTMRCQPILGHNTVFWYRQTMMQGLELLAYFRNRAPLDDSGMPKDRFSAEMPDATLATLKIQPSEPRDSAVYFCASSREAGAGYNEQFFGPGTRLTVL.

The genes are TRBV30 and TRBJ2-7; no clear D gene. Trimming shortened V by 4 bases and J by 0 bases, and 7 bases separated the two germline ends. Germline values: CDR1 GTSNPN, CDR2 SVGIG (reference sequence). The CDR3 consists of 12 residues. The CDR3 DNA sequence: TGTGCCTGGACAGCCCGCTCCTACGAGCAGTACTTC. Protein product: CAWTARSYEQYF.

In this sample, this clonotype turned up many times. The gene calls are TRBV27 and TRBJ1-6, with D unclear. Germline CDR1 is MNHEY and CDR2 is SMNVEV (reference sequence). CDR3 length: 16 residues. V lost 2 bases and J 0 bases, leaving 8 bases between the germline ends. CDR3 coding DNA: TGTGCCAGCAGTTTAGAATCTATCTCCTATAATTCACCCCTCCACTTT. Its protein is CASSLESISYNSPLHF.

This clonotype has more than one count but fewer than ten. The rearrangement links TRBV29-1 to TRBJ2-3, with a weak D call TRBD2 (5 bases). The germline V and J ends were trimmed by 3 bases and 0 bases, with 16 bases remaining between them. There are 16 residues in the CDR3. CDR1 and CDR2 (germline): SQVTM, ANQGSEA. CDR3 region: CSVDLLREASTDTQYF. CDR3 sequence (DNA): TGCAGCGTTGATCTTTTGAGGGAAGCTAGCACAGATACGCAGTATTTT.

This clonotype was found many times. This chain joins TRBV5-1 and TRBJ2-7; 12 bases match TRBD2. In germline, CDR1 is SGHRS, CDR2 YFSETQ. This CDR3 comprises 16 residues. The V gene end was trimmed by 0 bases and the J gene end by 2 bases; junction bases not matched to a gene: 3. As DNA, the CDR3 is TGCGCCAGCAGCTTGGCCTCTAGCGGGGGGGCCTACGAGCAGTACTTC. This encodes CASSLASSGGAYEQYF. The entire variable domain, with the rest obtained from reference TRBV5-1 and TRBJ2-7, is as follows: KAGVTQTPRYLIKTRGQQVTLSCSPISGHRSVSWYQQTPGQGLQFLFEYFSETQRNKGNFPGRFSGRQFSNSRSEMNVSTLELGDSALYLCASSLASSGGAYEQYFGPGTRLTVT.

This chain joins TRBV12-3 or TRBV12-4 and TRBJ2-2, with 14 bases fitting TRBD2. This CDR3 spans 18 amino acids. J was trimmed by 3 bases and V by 6 bases; bases with no gene match: 9. CDR3 DNA: TGTGCCAGCAGCGAGGGACTAGCGGGGGCGGCGTACACCGGGGAGCTGTTTTTT. It codes for CASSEGLAGAAYTGELFF.

The rearrangement joins TRBV28 to TRBJ2-4; tentatively, D is TRBD2 (6 bases). CDR3 length: 15 residues. V was pared by 5 bases and J by 0 bases, with 11 bases between. In germline, CDR1 is MDHEN, CDR2 SYDVKM. The CDR3 sequence: CASSPAGLAKNIQYF. The CDR3 DNA reads TGTGCCAGCAGTCCGGCGGGGCTAGCCAAAAACATTCAGTACTTC.

The rearrangement links TRBV3-1 to TRBJ2-7; D not resolved. Per the germline V gene, CDR1 is LGHDT and CDR2 is YNNKEL (reference sequence). V was shortened by 1 base and J by 1 base, with 8 bases between the two germline ends. The length of the CDR3 is 14 residues. The CDR3 DNA reads TGTGCCAGCAGCCAAGGCTGGGTGTCCTACGAGCAGTACTTC. Translated, it gives CASSQGWVSYEQYF.

This clonotype occurred a few times. The chain employs TRBV12-3 or TRBV12-4 and TRBJ2-7; 8 bases fit TRBD1. This CDR3 is built from 15 residues. V dropped 1 base and J dropped 5; count of bases not matched to a gene: 7. The CDR3 DNA sequence: TGTGCCAGCAGTTTAGTAGGACAGGGTTTCGACGAGCAGTACTTC. This codes for CASSLVGQGFDEQYF.

A few counts support this clonotype. V usage is TRBV25-1 and J usage is TRBJ2-5, with 10 nucleotides matching TRBD2. Germline CDR1 MGHDK, CDR2 SYGVNS. The V gene end was trimmed by 3 bases and the J gene end by 4 bases; junction bases not matched to a gene: 5. CDR3 length equals 15 residues. Here the CDR3 DNA reads TGTGCCAGCAGTGACCTCCCTAGCGGGGGAGAGACCCAGTACTTC. Translated: CASSDLPSGGETQYF.

Ten or more counts support this clonotype. The gene calls are TRBV7-9 and TRBJ2-5, with 8 bases matching TRBD2. The CDR3 contains 17 residues. With 4 bases clipped from V and 4 bases from J, the junction kept 14 bases outside the gene matches. Germline V gives CDR1 SEHNR, CDR2 FQNEAQ (reference sequence). CDR3 nucleotide sequence: TGTGCCAGCAGCTCCCCCCGATTGCGGGAGGAAGGAGAGACCCAGTACTTC. This translates into CASSSPRLREEGETQYF.